A single sample is the source of the 32 T cell receptor beta chains below, sequenced in a study of beta chain features in type 1 diabetes. Isolated RNA was reverse transcribed in full, so expressed TCRB transcripts were sequenced. Generated by immunoSEQ multiplex PCR, the TCRdb table keeps only in-frame clones and is missing some. Among more than 300,000 clones listed, about 12% were seen once. Sequenced material: naive CD4+ T cells from blood. The receptors come from a man between 18 and 29 years old in good health.

This clone occurred a few times. This rearrangement joins TRBV27 to TRBJ2-7; TRBD2 matches at 11 bases. CDR3 length: 15 amino acids. CDR1 MNHEY and CDR2 SMNVEV come from the germline V gene (reference sequence). J gave up 4 bases and V 8 bases, and 10 bases lay outside the gene matches. The CDR3 nucleotides read TGTGCCAGCTCAAGAATGGGACTAGCGGAATACGAGCAGTACTTC. It encodes CASSRMGLAEYEQYF.

The sample holds a few counts of this clone. The V call is TRBV6-1, the J call TRBJ1-1; no clear D. The V and J ends lost 0 bases and 6 bases respectively, with 8 bases between them. CDR1 is MNHNS, CDR2 SASEGT, per germline. This CDR3 contains 13 residues. The CDR3 bases are TGTGCCAGCAGTGAAGCGCTGAGGTCTGAAGCTTTCTTT. Protein product: CASSEALRSEAFF.

V is TRBV7-2 and J is TRBJ2-7; 7 bases match TRBD2. CDR1 and CDR2 (germline): SGHTA, FQGNSA. J lost 7 bases, V lost 1 base, and 7 bases had no gene match. The CDR3 is 14 residues long. CDR3 in DNA: TGTGCCAGCAGCTTAGTGGGAGGGCCCAGGGAGCAGTACTTC. It is translated as CASSLVGGPREQYF.

This clone was seen a few times. The chain joins TRBV5-1 to TRBJ2-1; D is unclear. V was cut by 0 bases and J by 0 bases, with 10 bases left in between. Germline V gene data show CDR1 as SGHRS and CDR2 as YFSETQ. The CDR3 contains 16 residues. For the CDR3, the DNA is TGCGCCAGCAGCTTGGGTGTATCCAGCTCCTACAATGAGCAGTTCTTC. Protein: CASSLGVSSSYNEQFF.

This clone was detected only a few times. The rearrangement links TRBV4-2 to TRBJ2-1, with D uncertain. Germline V gene sequence: CDR1 LGHNA, CDR2 YNFKEQ. V was shortened by 1 base and J by 4 bases, with 11 bases between the two germline ends. This CDR3 region has 15 residues. The DNA for the CDR3 is TGTGCCAGCAGCCAAGGGCTAGGCCCTTACAATGAGCAGTTCTTC. Translation gives CASSQGLGPYNEQFF.

V is TRBV28 and J is TRBJ1-2; maybe TRBD1 (5 bases). CDR3 size: 15 residues. Looked up from germline, CDR1 is MDHEN and CDR2 is SYDVKM. V was clipped by 5 bases and J by 5 bases, with 18 bases between them. CDR3 protein: CASSDNSGTGYGYTF. The DNA for the CDR3 is TGTGCCAGCAGTGATAACAGCGGGACCGGGTATGGCTACACCTTC.

This clone was seen more than once but under ten times. The chain employs TRBV5-1 and TRBJ2-5, with a tentative D call TRBD1 (6 bases). This CDR3 has 14 amino acids. V dropped 5 bases and J dropped 2 bases, with 13 bases sitting between them. CDR1 SGHRS and CDR2 YFSETQ come from the germline V gene. CDR3 bases: TGCGCCAGCAGTTCAGGGACAAAGCAAGAGACCCAGTACTTC. Translating it yields CASSSGTKQETQYF. The full variable domain, with the rest looked up from reference TRBV5-1 and TRBJ2-5, is KAGVTQTPRYLIKTRGQQVTLSCSPISGHRSVSWYQQTPGQGLQFLFEYFSETQRNKGNFPGRFSGRQFSNSRSEMNVSTLELGDSALYLCASSSGTKQETQYFGPGTRLLVL.

V and J are TRBV5-6 and TRBJ1-3; maybe TRBD1 (5 bases). The V and J ends lost 4 bases and 0 bases respectively, with 8 bases between them. Looked up from germline, CDR1 is SGHDT and CDR2 is YYEEEE. The CDR3 has 14 residues. For the CDR3, the DNA is TGTGCCAGCAGCCATCAGGGCTCTGGAAACACCATATATTTT. Amino acids: CASSHQGSGNTIYF. Full variable domain (outside the CDR3, taken from reference TRBV5-6 and TRBJ1-3): DAGVTQSPTHLIKTRGQQVTLRCSPKSGHDTVSWYQQALGQGPQFIFQYYEEEERQRGNFPDRFSGHQFPNYSSELNVNALLLGDSALYLCASSHQGSGNTIYFGEGSWLTVV.

This clone was seen a handful of times. This rearrangement joins TRBV7-2 to TRBJ2-7; no clear D. This CDR3 has 13 residues. Trimming cost V 4 bases and J 7 bases, with 14 bases left between them. Per germline, CDR1 SGHTA and CDR2 FQGNSA. For the CDR3, the DNA is TGTGCCAGCAGCTACCCCAACCACTGGGAGCAGTACTTC. It is translated as CASSYPNHWEQYF.

DNA for the CDR3: TGTGCCAGCAGCTTAGGGCGTGGACAGGGGAGGTACGAGCAGTACTTC. Protein product: CASSLGRGQGRYEQYF. This chain links TRBV7-9 with TRBJ2-7, with 9 positions matching TRBD1. The CDR3 has 16 amino acids. The germline gives CDR1 SEHNR, CDR2 FQNEAQ (reference sequence). V lost 1 base to trimming and J lost 4 bases; unmatched junction nucleotides: 8. The complete variable domain, with remaining parts taken from reference TRBV7-9 and TRBJ2-7, reads DTGVSQNPRHKITKRGQNVTFRCDPISEHNRLYWYRQTLGQGPEFLTYFQNEAQLEKSRLLSDRFSAERPKGSFSTLEIQRTEQGDSAMYLCASSLGRGQGRYEQYFGPGTRLTVT.

This rearrangement joins TRBV9 to TRBJ2-7; 12 bases are shared with TRBD1. Germline V gene data show CDR1 as SGDLS and CDR2 as YYNGEE. CDR3 length: 15 amino acids. J gave up 6 bases and V 0 bases, and 4 bases lay outside the gene matches. CDR3 DNA: TGTGCCAGCAGCGTAGCGGGACAGGGGGCGGCCGAGCAGTACTTC. This codes for CASSVAGQGAAEQYF.

The V and J genes are TRBV27 and TRBJ1-2; no clear D. Trimming stripped 3 bases from V and 8 bases from J, with 7 bases between. Germline lookup yields CDR1 MNHEY and CDR2 SMNVEV (reference sequence). The CDR3 has 11 residues. This CDR3 is CASSFGGGYTF. The CDR3 nucleotides read TGTGCCAGCAGTTTTGGTGGCGGCTACACCTTC.

This clone has a handful of counts. The chain is built from TRBV7-9 and TRBJ1-6, with D perhaps matching TRBD1 (6 bases). V lost 11 bases and J lost 6, with 17 bases in between. Germline V gene data show CDR1 as SEHNR and CDR2 as FQNEAQ (reference sequence). The CDR3 loop spans 14 amino acids. The CDR3 reads CAGEGEGGNSPLHF. In nucleotides, the CDR3 is TGTGCCGGTGAGGGGGAGGGTGGTAATTCACCCCTCCACTTT.

This CDR3 reads CASSHRLAGNYEQYF. In DNA, the CDR3 is TGTGCCAGCAGCCACAGACTAGCGGGTAACTACGAGCAGTACTTC. The rearrangement uses TRBV6-5 and TRBJ2-7; 10 nucleotides line up with TRBD2. CDR1 MNHEY and CDR2 SVGAGI come from the germline V gene. Unmatched junction bases numbered 8, after V lost 6 bases and J lost 3 bases. This CDR3 region has 15 residues.

The sample holds a few counts of this clone. Other DNA sequences in this sample translate to the same CDR3. The chain recombines TRBV9 with TRBJ1-2, with D possibly being TRBD1 (5 bases). V was shortened by 0 bases and J by 2 bases, with 8 bases between the two germline ends. Germline V CDR1 and CDR2: SGDLS, YYNGEE. The CDR3 has 14 residues. CDR3: CASSVGQGNYGYTF. The CDR3 region has the DNA TGTGCCAGCAGCGTAGGGCAGGGAAACTATGGCTACACCTTC. The full variable domain, with the rest looked up from reference TRBV9 and TRBJ1-2, is DSGVTQTPKHLITATGQRVTLRCSPRSGDLSVYWYQQSLDQGLQFLIQYYNGEERAKGNILERFSAQQFPDLHSELNLSSLELGDSALYFCASSVGQGNYGYTFGSGTRLTVV.

A few counts support this clone. This rearrangement joins TRBV30 to TRBJ1-1; D uncertain. Trimming stripped 0 bases from V and 0 bases from J, with 8 bases between. Looked up from germline, CDR1 is GTSNPN and CDR2 is SVGIG (reference sequence). This CDR3 is 14 amino acids long. The CDR3 DNA reads as TGTGCCTGGAGTGTGATCTCGGTGAACACTGAAGCTTTCTTT. It yields the protein CAWSVISVNTEAFF.

The table lists this clone with many counts. V is TRBV29-1 and J is TRBJ2-2; possible D gene TRBD1, 6 bases. This CDR3 contains 14 residues. V lost 7 bases, J lost 5 bases, and 17 bases lay in between. Germline V lookup: CDR1 SQVTM, CDR2 ANQGSEA. The CDR3 is CSAATGIPTGELFF. The CDR3 bases are TGCAGCGCCGCCACAGGGATTCCAACCGGGGAGCTGTTTTTT.

A few counts support this clone. J is TRBJ1-2 and V is TRBV30; TRBD1 matches 12 bases. Germline V CDR1 and CDR2: GTSNPN, SVGIG (reference sequence). V shed 2 bases, J shed 2 bases, and the junction held 3 bases outside the gene matches. CDR3 size: 15 residues. CDR3 coding DNA: TGTGCCTGGAGTACGGGACAGGGGGCGAACTATGGCTACACCTTC. Its translation: CAWSTGQGANYGYTF.

The CDR3 DNA reads as TGTGCCAGCTCACTAAATCTAGACAGGGTGTACGAGCAGTACTTC. It specifies CASSLNLDRVYEQYF. The chain couples TRBV18 to TRBJ2-7, with 7 bases that match TRBD1. Unmatched junction bases numbered 10, after V lost 4 bases and J lost 4 bases. The length of the CDR3 is 15 residues. The germline V gene encodes CDR1 KGHSH and CDR2 LQKENI.

The chain has TRBV19 and TRBJ2-6; 8 nucleotides match TRBD1. The CDR3 runs 16 residues. J gave up 0 bases and V 7 bases, and 5 bases lay outside the gene matches. Per germline, CDR1 LNHDA and CDR2 SQIVND (reference sequence). The CDR3, as DNA: TGTGCCAGTACCATGACAGGGGCCTCTGGGGCCAACGTCCTGACTTTC. Residues: CASTMTGASGANVLTF.

The chain joins TRBV10-3 to TRBJ2-1; TRBD2 agrees at 8 bases. Germline values: CDR1 ENHRY, CDR2 SYGVKD. V lost 3 bases, J lost 8 bases, and 15 bases stayed unmatched. This CDR3 is 17 amino acids long. The CDR3 DNA follows: TGTGCCATCAGTGACTCCTGGGCTCGGGAGGGCTCCGATGAGCAGTTCTTC. Encoded protein: CAISDSWAREGSDEQFF.

This clone has only a few counts. The chain links TRBV5-6 to TRBJ2-7; TRBD2 matches 8 bases. The CDR3 spans 14 residues. Trimming removed 0 bases from V and 2 bases from J; junction bases left unmatched: 1. CDR1 is SGHDT, CDR2 YYEEEE, per germline. The CDR3 nucleotides read TGTGCCAGCAGCTTGGTAGCGGGGCCCTACGAGCAGTACTTC. Its protein is CASSLVAGPYEQYF.

This clone was found a few times. The chain carries TRBV7-9 and TRBJ2-6; 7 bases agree with TRBD1. This CDR3 region has 16 residues. Looked up from germline, CDR1 is SEHNR and CDR2 is FQNEAQ (reference sequence). After removal of 9 bases from V and 1 base from J, the junction contained 9 bases not matched to a gene. CDR3 sequence (DNA): TGTGCCAGTACGGGACAGAACCCTTCTGGGGCCAACGTCCTGACTTTC. This gives the protein CASTGQNPSGANVLTF. The full variable domain, completed using reference TRBV7-9 and TRBJ2-6, is DTGVSQNPRHKITKRGQNVTFRCDPISEHNRLYWYRQTLGQGPEFLTYFQNEAQLEKSRLLSDRFSAERPKGSFSTLEIQRTEQGDSAMYLCASTGQNPSGANVLTFGAGSRLTVL.

This clone was picked up a small number of times. The V and J genes are TRBV4-2 and TRBJ2-1; TRBD1 might be the D (5 bases). Germline CDR1 reads LGHNA; CDR2 reads YNFKEQ. This CDR3 has 17 amino acids. Deletions cut 4 bases from V and 4 bases from J, with 20 bases between. In DNA form, the CDR3 reads TGTGCCAGCAGCCGCGGTATGACAGCAACAAATTACAATGAGCAGTTCTTC. It is translated as CASSRGMTATNYNEQFF.

In its sample, this clone was seen a few times. CDR3 bases: TGTGCCAGCTCACCAGCGACAGGGTCTACCGGGGAGCTGTTTTTT. This encodes CASSPATGSTGELFF. V gene TRBV18 combines with J gene TRBJ2-2, with TRBD1 identical over 7 bases. V shed 2 bases and J 5 bases; nucleotides not matched to a gene: 5. The CDR3 is 15 amino acids. Germline lookup yields CDR1 KGHSH and CDR2 LQKENI.

The chain joins TRBV6-6 to TRBJ1-2; D is uncertain. Trimming took 8 bases from V and 3 from J, leaving 13 bases between them. The germline CDR1 and CDR2 sequences are MNHNY and SVGAGI (reference sequence). CDR3 size: 13 residues. The CDR3 is CASARGDDYGYTF. CDR3 coding DNA: TGTGCCAGCGCTCGGGGTGATGACTATGGCTACACCTTC.

This clone was detected a few times. This chain uses TRBV6-1 with TRBJ2-7, with TRBD1 matching 10 bases. The CDR3 is 14 residues long. Germline V CDR1 and CDR2: MNHNS, SASEGT. V gave up 5 bases and J gave up 1 base; unmatched junction bases: 2. DNA of the CDR3: TGTGCCAGCAGTCGGACAGGGGGTTCCTACGAGCAGTACTTC. Residues: CASSRTGGSYEQYF.

The sample holds a few counts of this clone. The CDR3 region has the DNA TGTGCCAGCAGCCCGACAAGTTCTTACGAGCAGTACTTC. It encodes CASSPTSSYEQYF. The V gene is TRBV7-2, the J gene TRBJ2-7, with D hard to call. CDR3 length: 13 amino acids. Looked up from germline, CDR1 is SGHTA and CDR2 is FQGNSA. V was clipped by 5 bases and J by 4 bases, with 12 bases between them.

The chain carries TRBV5-1 and TRBJ2-7; 8 positions agree with TRBD1. The V gene end was trimmed by 5 bases and the J gene end by 6 bases; junction bases not matched to a gene: 4. The CDR3 is made up of 12 amino acids. The germline V gene has CDR1 SGHRS and CDR2 YFSETQ. In DNA form, the CDR3 reads TGCGCCAGCAGAGCGACAGGGGCCGAGCAGTACTTC. Amino acids: CASRATGAEQYF.

In its sample, this clone was seen a few times. J is TRBJ2-7 and V is TRBV5-4, with 13 nucleotides matching TRBD2. V was clipped by 2 bases and J by 2 bases; unmatched bases: 4. The CDR3 contains 16 residues. Looked up from germline, CDR1 is SGHNT and CDR2 is YYREEE (reference sequence). The CDR3 loop is CASSFPGTSGAYEQYF. Written as DNA, the CDR3 is TGTGCCAGCAGCTTCCCCGGGACTAGCGGGGCCTACGAGCAGTACTTC.

This clone was seen only a few times. The chain joins TRBV20-1 to TRBJ2-5; D not resolved. Germline CDR1 and CDR2: DFQATT and SNEGSKA (reference sequence). The CDR3 consists of 10 residues. Trimming took off 6 bases at V and 7 bases at J, with 9 bases between the two ends. The CDR3 DNA sequence: TGCAGTGCCCTCAGACTGACCCAGTACTTC. Translating it yields CSALRLTQYF.

The J gene is TRBJ2-5, the V gene TRBV6-5; D unresolved. This CDR3 has 13 residues. Germline V gene lookup returns CDR1 MNHEY and CDR2 SVGAGI. V gave up 3 bases and J gave up 2 bases, with 7 bases separating them. Here the CDR3 reads CASSYNRQETQYF. The CDR3 DNA reads as TGTGCCAGCAGTTATAACAGACAAGAGACCCAGTACTTC.